These 32 T cell receptor beta chains were all obtained from the same sample, sequenced in a study of human thymus T cells. Profiled with immunoSEQ multiplex PCR; TCRdb holds only in-frame clones, not every one. The sample shows about 60,000 clones, about 94% of them seen only once. The sequencing input was blood. The receptors originated from a boy under two years old with a congenital heart defect but otherwise immunologically healthy.

CDR3 DNA sequence: TGTGCCAGCAGTTTATACCAGACTAGCTCCTACGAGCAGTACTTC. Its protein product is CASSLYQTSSYEQYF. J is TRBJ2-7 and V is TRBV28, with D possibly matching TRBD2 (6 bases). Germline V gene data show CDR1 as MDHEN and CDR2 as SYDVKM. CDR3 size: 15 residues. Trimming took off 1 base at V and 0 bases at J, with 10 bases between the two ends.

The chain recombines TRBV6-5 with TRBJ2-1, with TRBD2 identical over 11 bases. The V gene end was trimmed by 2 bases and the J gene end by 6 bases; junction bases not matched to a gene: 6. There are 16 residues in the CDR3. CDR1 is MNHEY, CDR2 SVGAGI, per germline. The CDR3 loop reads CASSYDTSGSFNEQFF. The CDR3 nucleotides are TGTGCCAGCAGTTACGATACTAGCGGGAGTTTCAATGAGCAGTTCTTC.

V is TRBV5-8 and J is TRBJ1-2; no clear D gene. In germline, CDR1 is SGHTS, CDR2 YDEGEE. V lost 4 bases to trimming and J lost 8 bases, with 15 bases between them. The CDR3 runs to 13 residues. The CDR3 reads CASSTGFVWGYTF. For the CDR3, the DNA is TGTGCCAGCAGCACGGGCTTTGTGTGGGGCTACACCTTC. Looking up the rest from reference TRBV5-8 and TRBJ1-2 gives the full variable domain: EAGVTQSPTHLIKTRGQQATLRCSPISGHTSVYWYQQALGLGLQFLLWYDEGEERNRGNFPPRFSGRQFPNYSSELNVNALELEDSALYLCASSTGFVWGYTFGSGTRLTVV.

The V call is TRBV6-1, the J call TRBJ1-1; perhaps TRBD1 as D (5 bases). CDR1 and CDR2 from the germline V gene are MNHNS and SASEGT. The CDR3 consists of 14 residues. V lost 2 bases and J 7 bases, leaving 14 bases between the germline ends. Written as DNA, the CDR3 is TGTGCCAGCAGTGAATTAGGAGGGGCCTATGAAGCTTTCTTT. Its protein product is CASSELGGAYEAFF.

This chain joins TRBV9 and TRBJ2-5; the match to TRBD1 covers 11 bases. Germline CDR1 SGDLS, CDR2 YYNGEE. After removal of 2 bases from V and 4 bases from J, the junction contained 4 bases not matched to a gene. The CDR3 runs 15 residues. The CDR3 loop is CASSVGQGEGETQYF. In nucleotides, the CDR3 is TGTGCCAGCAGCGTGGGACAGGGGGAAGGAGAGACCCAGTACTTC.

The rearrangement joins TRBV7-2 to TRBJ2-3, with TRBD1 identical over 9 bases. The J segment lost 2 bases and the V segment lost 6 bases, leaving 6 bases of the junction unmatched. This CDR3 contains 15 residues. Germline assignment: CDR1 SGHTA and CDR2 FQGNSA. The CDR3 nucleotides read TGTGCCAGCAGGTCGGGACAGGGACCCACAGATACGCAGTATTTT. This sequence encodes CASRSGQGPTDTQYF.

The V call is TRBV7-2, the J call TRBJ2-3; 13 bases map to TRBD2. V dropped 0 bases and J dropped 2; count of bases not matched to a gene: 8. CDR1 is SGHTA, CDR2 FQGNSA, per germline. CDR3 size: 19 residues. The CDR3 here is CASSLATALAGGITDTQYF. The DNA of the CDR3 is TGTGCCAGCAGCTTAGCCACAGCACTAGCGGGGGGGATCACAGATACGCAGTATTTT.

This clone was found once. The chain is built from TRBV11-2 and TRBJ2-3, with D unclear. The length of the CDR3 is 13 residues. Trimming left V 3 bases short and J 0 bases short, with 4 bases between. Germline V gene data show CDR1 as SGHAT and CDR2 as FQNNGV. The CDR3 DNA sequence: TGTGCCAGCAGCTTTAGAAGCACAGATACGCAGTATTTT. It codes for CASSFRSTDTQYF.

This chain connects TRBV5-1 to TRBJ2-5, with D unresolved. Germline CDR1 SGHRS, CDR2 YFSETQ. The CDR3 runs to 14 residues. V gave up 0 bases and J gave up 5 bases, with 11 bases separating them. CDR3: CASSLAGSRETQYF. The CDR3 nucleotides read TGCGCCAGCAGCTTGGCGGGTTCTCGGGAGACCCAGTACTTC.

The chain uses TRBV11-2 and TRBJ2-7; D gene uncertain. Trimming cost V 5 bases and J 3 bases, with 17 bases left between them. CDR1 and CDR2 (germline): SGHAT, FQNNGV. The length of the CDR3 is 15 residues. The CDR3 DNA is TGTGCCAGCAGCACCCGGGCCCAAGGGAACTACGAGCAGTACTTC. Its protein is CASSTRAQGNYEQYF.

This clone has only one observation. This sequence joins TRBV19 and TRBJ2-7; TRBD2 matches at 11 bases. In germline, CDR1 is LNHDA, CDR2 SQIVND (reference sequence). The CDR3 runs 15 residues. Trimming took 3 bases from V and 4 from J; bases not matched to a gene: 5. The CDR3: CASSMVGLAVYEQYF. The CDR3 DNA is TGTGCCAGTAGTATGGTGGGACTAGCGGTTTACGAGCAGTACTTC.

The chain recombines TRBV5-6 with TRBJ1-1; D might be TRBD1 (6 bases). V was shortened by 4 bases and J by 4 bases, with 14 bases between the two germline ends. The CDR3 sequence is 14 residues long. The germline gives CDR1 SGHDT, CDR2 YYEEEE. The CDR3 region is CASSMPGDRTEAFF. The DNA for the CDR3 is TGTGCCAGCAGCATGCCAGGGGATCGCACTGAAGCTTTCTTT.

The sample holds one count of this clone. The CDR3 DNA reads as TGTGCCAGCAGGGACGCAGGGAGGGATCAGCCCCAGCATTTT. Translated: CASRDAGRDQPQHF. The chain employs TRBV6-6 and TRBJ1-5, with D perhaps matching TRBD1 (5 bases). V shed 6 bases and J shed 5 bases, with 14 bases lying between them. The germline gives CDR1 MNHNY, CDR2 SVGAGI (reference sequence). This CDR3 spans 14 amino acids.

V and J are TRBV5-4 and TRBJ2-2; D not resolved. V was trimmed by 0 bases and J by 2 bases, leaving 5 bases between them. Looked up from germline, CDR1 is SGHNT and CDR2 is YYREEE (reference sequence). This CDR3 spans 14 amino acids. CDR3 nucleotides: TGTGCCAGCAGCTTGGCCGATAACACCGGGGAGCTGTTTTTT. Translation gives CASSLADNTGELFF. The full variable domain, completed using reference TRBV5-4 and TRBJ2-2, is ETGVTQSPTHLIKTRGQQVTLRCSSQSGHNTVSWYQQALGQGPQFIFQYYREEENGRGNFPPRFSGLQFPNYSSELNVNALELDDSALYLCASSLADNTGELFFGEGSRLTVL.

The chain links TRBV2 to TRBJ2-6; 11 nucleotides align to TRBD1. Per the germline V gene, CDR1 is SNHLY and CDR2 is FYNNEI. The CDR3 runs to 17 residues. V was clipped by 4 bases and J by 0 bases; unmatched bases: 2. The CDR3 coding sequence is TGTGCCAGCAGTGCCGGGACAGGGGGCTCTGGGGCCAACGTCCTGACTTTC. This codes for CASSAGTGGSGANVLTF. The whole variable domain, filled in from reference TRBV2 and TRBJ2-6, reads EPEVTQTPSHQVTQMGQEVILRCVPISNHLYFYWYRQILGQKVEFLVSFYNNEISEKSEIFDDQFSVERPDGSNFTLKIRSTKLEDSAMYFCASSAGTGGSGANVLTFGAGSRLTVL.

The J gene is TRBJ2-5, the V gene TRBV4-1; 9 positions agree with TRBD2. V trimming: 1 base; J trimming: 5 bases; junction bases outside the gene matches: 8. In germline, CDR1 is MGHRA, CDR2 YSYEKL. This CDR3 comprises 16 residues. The CDR3 nucleotides are TGCGCCAGCAGCCAAGGAGTAGCGGGAGTTGGTGAGACCCAGTACTTC. Translated: CASSQGVAGVGETQYF.

The chain employs TRBV9 and TRBJ2-7, with 14 bases matching TRBD2. The V segment lost 3 bases and the J segment 0 bases; nucleotides outside the gene matches: 5. The CDR3 sequence is 17 residues long. Germline lookup yields CDR1 SGDLS and CDR2 YYNGEE. CDR3 sequence reads: CASSAGTSGSFSYEQYF. The DNA of the CDR3 is TGTGCCAGCAGCGCAGGGACTAGCGGGAGTTTCTCCTACGAGCAGTACTTC. Together with reference TRBV9 and TRBJ2-7, the CDR3 gives the full variable domain: DSGVTQTPKHLITATGQRVTLRCSPRSGDLSVYWYQQSLDQGLQFLIQYYNGEERAKGNILERFSAQQFPDLHSELNLSSLELGDSALYFCASSAGTSGSFSYEQYFGPGTRLTVT.

CDR3 coding DNA: TGCGCCAGCAGCTTGAAGGGCGCGGGGGAAAAACTGTTTTTT. Translating gives CASSLKGAGEKLFF. The chain recombines TRBV5-1 with TRBJ1-4, with D uncertain. Trimming took off 1 base at V and 8 bases at J, with 12 bases between the two ends. Per the germline V gene, CDR1 is SGHRS and CDR2 is YFSETQ. This CDR3 region has 14 residues.

CDR3 nucleotides: TGTGCCAGCAGCGTAAGGCGTTCGGGACTAGCGGCTCTCCCCTCCTACAATGAGCAGTTCTTC. This encodes CASSVRRSGLAALPSYNEQFF. The chain combines TRBV9 with TRBJ2-1; 11 bases match TRBD2. Per the germline V gene, CDR1 is SGDLS and CDR2 is YYNGEE. With V trimmed by 1 base and J by 0 bases, 15 bases remained unmatched. This CDR3 region has 21 residues.

CDR3 in DNA: TGTGCCAGCAGCCGCCAGCGGGGGGTGGGAGAGACCCAGTACTTC. Translated, it gives CASSRQRGVGETQYF. The chain carries TRBV7-2 and TRBJ2-5, with 9 bases that match TRBD2. Trimming at V came to 5 bases and at J to 4 bases, leaving 8 bases not matched to a gene. CDR3 length: 15 residues. CDR1 and CDR2 from the germline V gene are SGHTA and FQGNSA.

The chain is built from TRBV4-1 and TRBJ1-1; 11 bases agree with TRBD1. The germline V gene has CDR1 MGHRA and CDR2 YSYEKL. V was clipped by 0 bases and J by 4 bases; unmatched bases: 4. The CDR3 consists of 16 residues. The chain's CDR3 is CASSQDPGTGGTEAFF. The CDR3 bases are TGCGCCAGCAGCCAAGATCCCGGGACAGGGGGCACTGAAGCTTTCTTT.

V and J are TRBV27 and TRBJ2-7; 7 bases align to TRBD1. Trimming cost V 5 bases and J 3 bases; bases outside gene matches: 13. CDR3 length: 16 amino acids. Germline V CDR1 and CDR2: MNHEY, SMNVEV (reference sequence). CDR3 nucleotides: TGTGCCAGCAGTATACTAACGGGACAGCCCAACTACGAGCAGTACTTC. Protein sequence: CASSILTGQPNYEQYF.

This chain connects TRBV5-6 to TRBJ2-3; TRBD1 might be the D (6 bases). Looked up from germline, CDR1 is SGHDT and CDR2 is YYEEEE. V lost 3 bases, J lost 6 bases, and 17 bases lay in between. The CDR3 loop spans 15 amino acids. DNA of the CDR3: TGTGCCAGCAGCTGGGGGTGGACAGCCGTCGATACGCAGTATTTT. Its protein product is CASSWGWTAVDTQYF.

This clone was picked up one time. This chain uses TRBV7-9 with TRBJ1-1, with a tentative D call TRBD1 (5 bases). In germline, CDR1 is SEHNR, CDR2 FQNEAQ (reference sequence). The length of the CDR3 is 14 residues. Trimming cost V 3 bases and J 0 bases, with 8 bases left between them. The CDR3 nucleotides read TGTGCCAGCAGCTTCGACAGTATGAACACTGAAGCTTTCTTT. Its translation: CASSFDSMNTEAFF.

The genes are TRBV25-1 and TRBJ2-7; D gene ambiguous. The V and J ends lost 2 bases and 2 bases respectively, with 10 bases between them. Germline CDR1 reads MGHDK; CDR2 reads SYGVNS. This CDR3 spans 14 amino acids. The CDR3 DNA sequence: TGTGCCAGCAGTGAAGAGGCAGCCCCCTACGAGCAGTACTTC. Its translation is CASSEEAAPYEQYF.

The V and J genes are TRBV28 and TRBJ2-7; no clear D gene. The germline gives CDR1 MDHEN, CDR2 SYDVKM. The CDR3 has 14 residues. The V and J ends lost 2 bases and 0 bases respectively, with 8 bases between them. As DNA, the CDR3 is TGTGCCAGCAGTTTAGGCCTACTCTCCTACGAGCAGTACTTC. Its protein is CASSLGLLSYEQYF.

This sequence joins TRBV5-6 and TRBJ2-1; D not certain. The CDR3 sequence is 12 residues long. The germline V and J ends were trimmed by 5 bases and 5 bases, with 8 bases remaining between them. Germline CDR1 is SGHDT and CDR2 is YYEEEE. The CDR3 nucleotides are TGTGCCAGCAGTTTGTCCGACAATGAGCAGTTCTTC. This encodes CASSLSDNEQFF.

The V and J genes are TRBV29-1 and TRBJ2-1, with D perhaps given as TRBD1 or TRBD2 (7 bases each). With 0 bases removed from V and 6 bases from J, the gap between germline ends came to 15 bases. The V gene's germline CDR1 is SQVTM and CDR2 ANQGSEA. The CDR3 consists of 15 residues. Here the CDR3 DNA reads TGCAGCGTTGAAGAGGTCAGGGGGGGGATCAATGAGCAGTTCTTC. It encodes CSVEEVRGGINEQFF.

The J gene is TRBJ2-6, the V gene TRBV10-1; D ambiguous. Germline assignment: CDR1 WNHNN and CDR2 SYGVQD (reference sequence). Trimming took 6 bases from V and 4 from J, leaving 10 bases between them. The CDR3 is made up of 14 amino acids. CDR3 residues: CASSPWRGANVLTF. In DNA form, the CDR3 reads TGCGCCAGCAGCCCTTGGAGAGGGGCCAACGTCCTGACTTTC.

This clone has a single count. The CDR3: CASSTGTGGKDTQYF. CDR3 bases: TGTGCCAGTAGTACGGGGACAGGGGGCAAGGATACGCAGTATTTT. The V gene is TRBV19, the J gene TRBJ2-3; 12 positions agree with TRBD1. This CDR3 has 15 amino acids. J gave up 6 bases and V 4 bases, and 5 bases lay outside the gene matches. Germline-derived CDR1 and CDR2 are LNHDA and SQIVND (reference sequence). Looking up the rest from reference TRBV19 and TRBJ2-3 gives the full variable domain: DGGITQSPKYLFRKEGQNVTLSCEQNLNHDAMYWYRQDPGQGLRLIYYSQIVNDFQKGDIAEGYSVSREKKESFPLTVTSAQKNPTAFYLCASSTGTGGKDTQYFGPGTRLTVL.

This sequence joins TRBV29-1 and TRBJ2-7; 14 bases match TRBD2. After removal of 6 bases from V and 4 bases from J, the junction contained 8 bases not matched to a gene. The germline CDR1 and CDR2 sequences are SQVTM and ANQGSEA. There are 15 residues in the CDR3. Here the CDR3 reads CSVRSGTSGSYEQYF. CDR3 nucleotide sequence: TGCAGCGTGAGGTCCGGGACTAGCGGGAGTTACGAGCAGTACTTC.

The V gene is TRBV5-1, the J gene TRBJ1-1, with 8 positions matching TRBD1. Germline V gene lookup returns CDR1 SGHRS and CDR2 YFSETQ. CDR3 length: 14 residues. J lost 4 bases, V lost 4 bases, and 6 bases had no gene match. The chain's CDR3 is CASSPQTGGTEAFF. The CDR3 nucleotides read TGCGCCAGCAGCCCACAAACAGGGGGCACTGAAGCTTTCTTT. Complete variable domain (other parts from reference TRBV5-1 and TRBJ1-1): KAGVTQTPRYLIKTRGQQVTLSCSPISGHRSVSWYQQTPGQGLQFLFEYFSETQRNKGNFPGRFSGRQFSNSRSEMNVSTLELGDSALYLCASSPQTGGTEAFFGQGTRLTVV.